The 21 T cell receptor beta chains reported below all come from one sample, sequenced in a study of T cell responses to AZD1222 COVID-19 vaccine. The table came from immunoSEQ multiplex PCR; TCRdb's copy has only in-frame clones and leaves some out. The table shows over 150,000 clones, with roughly 90% occurring only once. The sample consisted of peripheral blood, taken 28 days after the second AZD1222 dose. These TCRs come from an adult who received the AZD1222 COVID-19 vaccine.

V usage is TRBV12-3 or TRBV12-4 and J usage is TRBJ2-1; D not resolved. The CDR3 covers 12 residues. Trimming stripped 3 bases from V and 10 bases from J, with 10 bases between. The CDR3 DNA reads TGTGCCAGCAGTTTTTACTCCTTGGAGCAGTTCTTC. This sequence encodes CASSFYSLEQFF.

The V call is TRBV28, the J call TRBJ2-7; D possibly uses TRBD1 or TRBD2 (5 bases each). V was shortened by 7 bases and J by 1 base, with 20 bases between the two germline ends. The CDR3 is made up of 16 amino acids. The germline CDR1 and CDR2 sequences are MDHEN and SYDVKM. CDR3: CASTSQRGAFSYEQYF. The CDR3 nucleotides read TGTGCCAGCACATCCCAGAGAGGGGCTTTTTCCTACGAGCAGTACTTC.

V usage is TRBV28 and J usage is TRBJ2-7, with 13 bases aligning to TRBD2. V shed 10 bases and J 5 bases; nucleotides not matched to a gene: 14. Germline-derived CDR1 and CDR2 are MDHEN and SYDVKM. CDR3 length: 16 amino acids. In DNA form, the CDR3 reads TGTGCCACCCTAGGACTAGCGGGAGCCCAAGTGGACGAGCAGTACTTC. It codes for CATLGLAGAQVDEQYF.

The chain links TRBV25-1 to TRBJ1-2, with D possibly TRBD1 on 5 matching bases. CDR3 length equals 12 residues. The V and J ends lost 4 bases and 7 bases respectively, with 10 bases between them. Germline CDR1 reads MGHDK; CDR2 reads SYGVNS. CDR3 region: CASSAEGLGYTF. The CDR3 DNA sequence: TGTGCCAGCAGTGCGGAGGGGCTTGGCTACACCTTC.

The rearrangement links TRBV19 to TRBJ1-1; maybe TRBD1 (6 bases). CDR1 and CDR2 (germline): LNHDA, SQIVND (reference sequence). This CDR3 region has 15 residues. With 1 base removed from V and 1 base from J, the gap between germline ends came to 10 bases. CDR3 in amino acids: CASSIVGDKNTEAFF. The CDR3 DNA reads as TGTGCCAGTAGTATAGTAGGGGACAAGAACACTGAAGCTTTCTTT. Full variable domain (missing parts from reference TRBV19 and TRBJ1-1): DGGITQSPKYLFRKEGQNVTLSCEQNLNHDAMYWYRQDPGQGLRLIYYSQIVNDFQKGDIAEGYSVSREKKESFPLTVTSAQKNPTAFYLCASSIVGDKNTEAFFGQGTRLTVV.

This chain uses TRBV5-4 with TRBJ2-7; TRBD2 might be the D (5 bases). Trimming shortened V by 3 bases and J by 2 bases, and 15 bases separated the two germline ends. This CDR3 contains 15 residues. CDR1 is SGHNT and CDR2 is YYREEE in the germline V gene (reference sequence). CDR3 protein: CASSSQGLATYEQYF. CDR3 in DNA: TGTGCCAGCAGCTCTCAAGGACTCGCCACCTACGAGCAGTACTTC.

The J gene is TRBJ1-3, the V gene TRBV19; 9 bases are a match to TRBD1. The CDR3 runs 15 residues. V trimming: 7 bases; J trimming: 1 base; junction bases outside the gene matches: 5. Germline V gene lookup returns CDR1 LNHDA and CDR2 SQIVND (reference sequence). For the CDR3, the DNA is TGTGCCAGTAATCCGGACAGGGGTTCTGGAAACACCATATATTTT. Translated: CASNPDRGSGNTIYF.

The chain employs TRBV11-2 and TRBJ2-3; 14 positions agree with TRBD2. J gave up 1 base and V 5 bases, and 8 bases lay outside the gene matches. This CDR3 comprises 18 residues. Germline-derived CDR1 and CDR2 are SGHAT and FQNNGV. Written as DNA, the CDR3 is TGTGCCAGCAGCCCCACCGGGACTAGCGGGAGAGGCACAGATACGCAGTATTTT. Its protein is CASSPTGTSGRGTDTQYF.

This sequence joins TRBV2 and TRBJ2-1; no reliable D call. CDR1 is SNHLY and CDR2 is FYNNEI in the germline V gene. V gave up 8 bases and J gave up 4 bases, with 12 bases separating them. The CDR3 consists of 13 residues. The CDR3 spells CASCRLAYNEQFF. In DNA form, the CDR3 reads TGTGCCAGCTGTCGACTGGCTTACAATGAGCAGTTCTTC. The full variable domain, with the rest looked up from reference TRBV2 and TRBJ2-1, is EPEVTQTPSHQVTQMGQEVILRCVPISNHLYFYWYRQILGQKVEFLVSFYNNEISEKSEIFDDQFSVERPDGSNFTLKIRSTKLEDSAMYFCASCRLAYNEQFFGPGTRLTVL.

The V call is TRBV5-1, the J call TRBJ2-5; either TRBD1 or TRBD2 may supply D (6 bases each). Germline CDR1 is SGHRS and CDR2 is YFSETQ. The CDR3 consists of 14 residues. The germline V and J ends were trimmed by 0 bases and 4 bases, with 10 bases remaining between them. CDR3 protein: CASSLEQGGETQYF. CDR3 nucleotide sequence: TGCGCCAGCAGCTTGGAACAGGGAGGAGAGACCCAGTACTTC.

The chain couples TRBV6-6 to TRBJ1-5; TRBD1 matches at 7 bases. The CDR3 is 16 amino acids. V was pared by 0 bases and J by 4 bases, with 6 bases of the junction left unmatched. Germline CDR1 and CDR2: MNHNY and SVGAGI (reference sequence). CDR3 protein: CASSYSERGRNQPQHF. The CDR3 coding sequence is TGTGCCAGCAGTTACTCTGAAAGGGGGCGGAATCAGCCCCAGCATTTT.

CDR3: CASSLGGFSPLHF. The CDR3 DNA is TGTGCCAGCAGCTTGGGGGGGTTTTCACCCCTCCACTTT. The chain joins TRBV7-2 to TRBJ1-6; D is possibly TRBD1 (5 bases). The V gene lost 3 bases and the J gene lost 9 bases, with 9 bases spanning the gap. Germline lookup yields CDR1 SGHTA and CDR2 FQGNSA. CDR3 size: 13 residues.

The rearrangement joins TRBV12-3 or TRBV12-4 to TRBJ2-1, with D possibly TRBD2 on 5 matching bases. The CDR3 sequence is 12 residues long. The V end lost 5 bases, the J end lost 8 bases, and 10 bases lay between the germline ends. CDR3 amino acids: CASSPGRDEQFF. The DNA for the CDR3 is TGTGCCAGCAGTCCCGGGCGGGATGAGCAGTTCTTC.

V gene TRBV7-9 combines with J gene TRBJ1-4, with D possibly TRBD1 on 5 matching bases. With 3 bases removed from V and 8 bases from J, the gap between germline ends came to 13 bases. Germline CDR1 and CDR2: SEHNR and FQNEAQ (reference sequence). The CDR3 spans 14 residues. The CDR3 coding sequence is TGTGCCAGCAGCTTTGGTGGGGGGGACGAAAAACTGTTTTTT. It encodes CASSFGGGDEKLFF.

The V gene is TRBV30, the J gene TRBJ2-7; possibly TRBD2 for D (5 bases). Germline CDR1 GTSNPN, CDR2 SVGIG (reference sequence). V was cut by 7 bases and J by 0 bases, with 7 bases left in between. The CDR3 consists of 11 residues. The CDR3 loop reads CALLVSYEQYF. For the CDR3, the DNA is TGTGCCTTACTAGTCTCCTACGAGCAGTACTTC. The full variable domain, its missing parts supplied by reference TRBV30 and TRBJ2-7, is SQTIHQWPATLVQPVGSPLSLECTVEGTSNPNLYWYRQAAGRGLQLLFYSVGIGQISSEVPQNLSASRPQDRQFILSSKKLLLSDSGFYLCALLVSYEQYFGPGTRLTVT.

This clone was recorded only once. This chain connects TRBV12-2 to TRBJ1-5; the DNA was not compared with TRBD1, the D call given in the table. TRBV12-2 is termed a pseudogene. The CDR3 has 19 amino acids. CDR3 loop: CASRSTLGLGWGSNQPQHF. DNA for the CDR3: TGTGCAAGTCGCTCGACCTTGGGGCTAGGATGGGGTAGCAATCAGCCCCAGCATTTT.

The chain is built from TRBV5-1 and TRBJ2-6; 9 nucleotides align to TRBD1. This CDR3 comprises 16 residues. Germline V gives CDR1 SGHRS, CDR2 YFSETQ. V lost 4 bases and J lost 1; bases outside the gene matches: 3. CDR3 protein: CASSTGQGSGANVLTF. The CDR3 region has the DNA TGCGCCAGCAGCACGGGACAGGGTTCTGGGGCCAACGTCCTGACTTTC. Using reference TRBV5-1 and TRBJ2-6 for the parts outside the CDR3, the full variable domain is KAGVTQTPRYLIKTRGQQVTLSCSPISGHRSVSWYQQTPGQGLQFLFEYFSETQRNKGNFPGRFSGRQFSNSRSEMNVSTLELGDSALYLCASSTGQGSGANVLTFGAGSRLTVL.

The CDR3 DNA sequence: TGTGCCAGCAGCCGGGACTCCCAACCCCATCAGCCCCAGCATTTT. Amino acids: CASSRDSQPHQPQHF. The rearrangement joins TRBV28 to TRBJ1-5; a possible D gene is TRBD1 (5 bases). Trimming shortened V by 6 bases and J by 5 bases, and 17 bases separated the two germline ends. The CDR3 totals 15 residues. Germline V lookup: CDR1 MDHEN, CDR2 SYDVKM.

This rearrangement joins TRBV5-4 to TRBJ1-1; tentative D call: TRBD1 (5 bases). The CDR3 has 13 residues. The V end was cut by 5 bases, the J end by 4 bases, with 12 bases between. CDR1 and CDR2 from the germline V gene are SGHNT and YYREEE (reference sequence). CDR3 bases: TGTGCCAGCAGGGTCTGGGGGGTCACTGAAGCTTTCTTT. This codes for CASRVWGVTEAFF.

V and J are TRBV12-5 and TRBJ1-1, with D unresolved. The CDR3 has 19 residues. The germline gives CDR1 LGHNT, CDR2 FRNRAP. The ends were cut back, 7 bases at V and 1 base at J, with 28 bases in the middle. CDR3 sequence (DNA): TGTGCTAGTGCTCTGCTAGGTGGGAGGATCAATTCGAGGAACACTGAAGCTTTCTTT. Its protein is CASALLGGRINSRNTEAFF.

Only a few counts were recorded for this clone. This chain connects TRBV2 to TRBJ1-5; possible D gene TRBD1, 5 bases. CDR1 SNHLY and CDR2 FYNNEI come from the germline V gene. The V gene lost 7 bases and the J gene lost 4 bases, with 11 bases spanning the gap. The CDR3 runs to 13 residues. The CDR3: CASTPGPNQPQHF. CDR3 in DNA: TGTGCCAGCACGCCGGGGCCTAATCAGCCCCAGCATTTT. Complete variable domain (other parts from reference TRBV2 and TRBJ1-5): EPEVTQTPSHQVTQMGQEVILRCVPISNHLYFYWYRQILGQKVEFLVSFYNNEISEKSEIFDDQFSVERPDGSNFTLKIRSTKLEDSAMYFCASTPGPNQPQHFGDGTRLSIL.